A single sample is the source of the 25 T cell receptor beta chains below, sequenced in a study of shared clonotypes between healthy human individuals. Using immunoSEQ multiplex PCR, the repertoire was profiled, and TCRdb retains in-frame clones only, with some absent. The profile shows about 480,000 clones, 79% of them singletons. Sequenced: PBMCs. These TCRs come from a middle-aged woman in good health. Some clones in this sample may be carry-over from other donors' samples.

The chain carries TRBV20-1 and TRBJ2-7; D is unresolved. CDR3 length: 11 amino acids. Germline CDR1 reads DFQATT; CDR2 reads SNEGSKA (reference sequence). The germline V and J ends were trimmed by 7 bases and 4 bases, with 11 bases remaining between them. The CDR3 coding sequence is TGCAGTGGATCCGACTCGTACGAGCAGTACTTC. Translated, it gives CSGSDSYEQYF.

This clone occurred many times. The rearrangement joins TRBV27 to TRBJ1-1; D unclear. Germline loops: CDR1 MNHEY, CDR2 SMNVEV (reference sequence). Trimming left V 5 bases short and J 1 base short, with 8 bases between. The CDR3 extends over 13 amino acids. The CDR3 reads CASSVQRNTEAFF. The CDR3 bases are TGTGCCAGCAGTGTACAGAGGAACACTGAAGCTTTCTTT.

The chain is built from TRBV2 and TRBJ2-7; D perhaps matches TRBD2 (6 bases). V was pared by 5 bases and J by 3 bases, with 14 bases between. The germline V gene has CDR1 SNHLY and CDR2 FYNNEI. The CDR3 is 14 amino acids. This CDR3 reads CASSTYGLIYEQYF. DNA for the CDR3: TGTGCCAGCAGTACCTACGGACTAATCTACGAGCAGTACTTC.

There are a few counts of this clone. The chain combines TRBV4-2 with TRBJ1-2; D is possibly TRBD1 (5 bases). There are 15 residues in the CDR3. V dropped 0 bases and J dropped 5 bases, with 13 bases sitting between them. The V gene's germline CDR1 is LGHNA and CDR2 YNFKEQ. CDR3 nucleotides: TGTGCCAGCAGCCAAGATCGGACAATCGTTTATGGCTACACCTTC. It encodes CASSQDRTIVYGYTF.

The V call is TRBV7-8, the J call TRBJ2-7; unclear D gene. The CDR3 has 17 amino acids. The V and J ends lost 1 base and 2 bases respectively, with 18 bases between them. Germline CDR1 SGHVS, CDR2 FQNEAQ. The CDR3 loop reads CASSLEVSWAAAYEQYF. CDR3 DNA sequence: TGTGCCAGCAGCTTAGAGGTCTCTTGGGCAGCCGCCTACGAGCAGTACTTC.

The V gene is TRBV7-9, the J gene TRBJ2-7; D may be TRBD2 (6 bases). V lost 5 bases and J lost 3, with 17 bases in between. Germline lookup yields CDR1 SEHNR and CDR2 FQNEAQ (reference sequence). The CDR3 extends over 15 amino acids. CDR3 sequence (DNA): TGTGCCAGCAGCCCAGAAGGGGAGGCAGGCTACGAGCAGTACTTC. This encodes CASSPEGEAGYEQYF.

This clone was counted between two and nine times. This same CDR3 is encoded by further DNA sequences in the sample. The rearrangement uses TRBV5-1 and TRBJ2-3; weak D call: TRBD1 (5 bases). CDR1 SGHRS and CDR2 YFSETQ come from the germline V gene. Deletions cut 4 bases from V and 2 bases from J, with 11 bases between. The length of the CDR3 is 14 residues. This chain's CDR3 is CASSPGQNTDTQYF. The CDR3 nucleotides are TGCGCCAGCAGCCCCGGACAAAACACAGATACGCAGTATTTT.

The chain joins TRBV7-2 to TRBJ1-2; D uncertain. In germline, CDR1 is SGHTA, CDR2 FQGNSA. V gave up 5 bases and J gave up 8 bases, with 12 bases separating them. This CDR3 has 12 amino acids. The CDR3 here is CASSDAGRGYTF. DNA for the CDR3: TGTGCCAGCAGCGACGCAGGTCGAGGCTACACCTTC.

The chain uses TRBV2 and TRBJ1-6; D remains unclear. The V end lost 8 bases, the J end lost 8 bases, and 19 bases lay between the germline ends. The length of the CDR3 is 15 residues. From germline, CDR1 is SNHLY and CDR2 FYNNEI. For the CDR3, the DNA is TGTGCCAGCGACCCCAGAGGGAATGGGGATTCACCCCTCCACTTT. This gives the protein CASDPRGNGDSPLHF.

CDR3 nucleotide sequence: TGTGCCATCAGCGTTCACGAACACAACTATGGCTACACCTTC. It yields the protein CAISVHEHNYGYTF. J is TRBJ1-2 and V is TRBV10-3, with D hard to call. CDR3 length: 14 residues. Between the trimmed V and J ends, which lost 6 bases and 2 bases, there was a span of 13 bases. Germline CDR1 is ENHRY and CDR2 is SYGVKD.

The rearrangement joins TRBV18 to TRBJ2-2; 9 bases are a match to TRBD1. J was trimmed by 4 bases and V by 3 bases; bases with no gene match: 12. Per the germline V gene, CDR1 is KGHSH and CDR2 is LQKENI. The CDR3 has 18 amino acids. The CDR3 DNA follows: TGTGCCAGCTCACCCCAAAGTTACAGGGGGCAAGGCACCGGGGAGCTGTTTTTT. It encodes CASSPQSYRGQGTGELFF.

The V call is TRBV6-4, the J call TRBJ1-2; TRBD1 might be the D (5 bases). Germline values: CDR1 MRHNA, CDR2 SNTAGT. This CDR3 comprises 11 residues. Trimming cost V 6 bases and J 6 bases, with 8 bases left between them. The CDR3 protein is CASRKGHGYTF. The CDR3 DNA reads TGTGCCAGCAGGAAGGGGCATGGCTACACCTTC.

This clone was observed a few times. J is TRBJ1-5 and V is TRBV4-2; D not resolved. The germline CDR1 and CDR2 sequences are LGHNA and YNFKEQ. Trimming pared 1 base from V and 7 bases from J, leaving 11 bases between. There are 14 residues in the CDR3. For the CDR3, the DNA is TGTGCCAGCAGCCAAGGCAGAACTCAGCAGCCCCAGCATTTT. It specifies CASSQGRTQQPQHF.

For this clone: The germline gene is not matched at one end of the junction; a read error may be the cause. The V call is TRBV7-7, the J call TRBJ2-1, with 10 bases fitting TRBD1. Germline values: CDR1 SSHAT, CDR2 FNYEAQ (reference sequence). The CDR3 length is 18 residues. CDR3 sequence (DNA): TGTGCTAGCAGCTTCTCCCTCCGGGACAGGGGCTTTTACAATGAGCAGTTCTTC. Protein product: CASSFSLRDRGFYNEQFF.

The J gene is TRBJ2-1, the V gene TRBV30; no reliable D call. V was cut by 3 bases and J by 4 bases, with 16 bases left in between. Germline V gene lookup returns CDR1 GTSNPN and CDR2 SVGIG (reference sequence). CDR3 length: 15 amino acids. The CDR3 region has the DNA TGTGCCTGGAGCCAGCTAACGGCCGCTTACAATGAGCAGTTCTTC. Translation: CAWSQLTAAYNEQFF.

V is TRBV25-1 and J is TRBJ2-1, with a possible D match to TRBD2 (7 bases). The CDR3 is made up of 18 amino acids. Trimming took off 1 base at V and 0 bases at J, with 16 bases between the two ends. Germline V gene sequence: CDR1 MGHDK, CDR2 SYGVNS. CDR3 in amino acids: CASSELGGQLSSYNEQFF. The CDR3 coding sequence is TGTGCCAGCAGTGAATTGGGGGGGCAGTTAAGCTCCTACAATGAGCAGTTCTTC.

The rearrangement joins TRBV29-1 to TRBJ2-5; a weak D match, TRBD2 (5 bases). This CDR3 is built from 14 residues. Trimming removed 4 bases at V and 4 bases at J, with 16 bases between. Germline V CDR1 and CDR2: SQVTM, ANQGSEA. CDR3 in DNA: TGCAGCGTTGTAGTTAGGGAGAGGCTAGAGACCCAGTACTTC. Translated, it gives CSVVVRERLETQYF.

The chain joins TRBV7-2 to TRBJ1-2, with TRBD1 as a possible D gene (5 bases). Germline lookup yields CDR1 SGHTA and CDR2 FQGNSA. V was cut by 5 bases and J by 4 bases, with 11 bases left in between. The CDR3 extends over 13 amino acids. This CDR3 is CASSRDVIYGYTF. The CDR3 region has the DNA TGTGCCAGCAGCCGGGACGTAATCTATGGCTACACCTTC.

The chain links TRBV18 to TRBJ2-5; D perhaps matches TRBD2 (6 bases). Trimming stripped 2 bases from V and 9 bases from J, with 16 bases between. Germline values: CDR1 KGHSH, CDR2 LQKENI. The CDR3 spans 14 residues. The CDR3 reads CASSPGAGGAAQYF. DNA of the CDR3: TGTGCCAGCTCACCAGGGGCAGGAGGGGCGGCCCAGTACTTC.

This sequence joins TRBV7-8 and TRBJ2-7; the match to TRBD2 covers 13 bases. Trimming removed 5 bases from V and 4 bases from J; junction bases left unmatched: 11. In germline, CDR1 is SGHVS, CDR2 FQNEAQ. This CDR3 is 17 amino acids long. This CDR3 is CASSQRTSGRIRYEQYF. In DNA, the CDR3 is TGTGCCAGCAGCCAACGGACTAGCGGGAGAATTAGGTACGAGCAGTACTTC.

This rearrangement joins TRBV2 to TRBJ2-7, with D perhaps TRBD1 (5 bases). V shed 6 bases and J shed 3 bases, with 9 bases lying between them. The CDR3 is 12 amino acids. The V gene's germline CDR1 is SNHLY and CDR2 FYNNEI. The CDR3 sequence: CASRDTNYEQYF. DNA for the CDR3: TGTGCCAGCAGGGACACCAACTACGAGCAGTACTTC.

This chain links TRBV5-1 with TRBJ2-5, with 12 bases lining up with TRBD2. The J segment lost 3 bases and the V segment lost 5 bases, leaving 14 bases of the junction unmatched. Germline V lookup: CDR1 SGHRS, CDR2 YFSETQ. The CDR3 runs to 18 residues. CDR3 coding DNA: TGCGCCAGCAGTGCCTCCCCGGGGCCTAGCGGGAGGGAAGAGACCCAGTACTTC. It is translated as CASSASPGPSGREETQYF.

The chain is built from TRBV5-1 and TRBJ2-3, with D perhaps matching TRBD1 (7 bases). Germline loops: CDR1 SGHRS, CDR2 YFSETQ. V lost 7 bases to trimming and J lost 1 base, with 16 bases between them. The CDR3 is 15 amino acids. The CDR3 loop is CASGQQGGRTDTQYF. CDR3 nucleotide sequence: TGCGCCAGCGGACAGCAGGGGGGACGCACAGATACGCAGTATTTT. The variable domain in full, completed from reference TRBV5-1 and TRBJ2-3, reads KAGVTQTPRYLIKTRGQQVTLSCSPISGHRSVSWYQQTPGQGLQFLFEYFSETQRNKGNFPGRFSGRQFSNSRSEMNVSTLELGDSALYLCASGQQGGRTDTQYFGPGTRLTVL.

This clone was observed a single time. J is TRBJ2-5 and V is TRBV7-8; 7 bases line up with TRBD2. Per germline, CDR1 SGHVS and CDR2 FQNEAQ. The CDR3 totals 16 residues. V shed 2 bases and J 0 bases; nucleotides not matched to a gene: 6. CDR3 region: CASSLSASGYQETQYF. DNA for the CDR3: TGTGCCAGCAGCTTATCGGCTAGCGGATACCAAGAGACCCAGTACTTC. The full variable domain, rest sourced from reference TRBV7-8 and TRBJ2-5, is GAGVSQSPRYKVAKRGQDVALRCDPISGHVSLFWYQQALGQGPEFLTYFQNEAQLDKSGLPSDRFFAERPEGSVSTLKIQRTQQEDSAVYLCASSLSASGYQETQYFGPGTRLLVL.

The chain recombines TRBV19 with TRBJ1-2; possibly TRBD1 for D (5 bases). Germline CDR1 is LNHDA and CDR2 is SQIVND (reference sequence). The V end was cut by 3 bases, the J end by 8 bases, with 16 bases between. The CDR3 has 14 amino acids. The CDR3 DNA is TGTGCCAGTAGTATGGGTCAGGGATCGTGGGGCTACACCTTC. It is translated as CASSMGQGSWGYTF.